This record covers a single T cell receptor beta chain. This sample is drawn from a study of blood T cell repertoires in COVID-19. Study as a whole: Sources were T cells, B-cell-depleted T cells, or PBMCs; the material itself was cDNA or gDNA.

Some clones are missing from TCRdb's copy, which holds only in-frame ones; the method was immunoSEQ multiplex PCR. The sample consists of about 150,000 clones, 80% to 90% of them appearing once. The receptor comes from a woman aged 55-69 years with COVID-19, enrolled during active disease. Material: peripheral blood.

CDR3 sequence reads: CASSPYPRGARDEKLFF. The CDR3 bases are TGTGCCAGCTCACCATACCCTCGCGGGGCTAGGGATGAAAAACTGTTTTTT. V usage is TRBV18 and J usage is TRBJ1-4; TRBD1 might be the D (5 bases). Germline values: CDR1 KGHSH, CDR2 LQKENI. The CDR3 consists of 17 residues. The V end lost 2 bases, the J end lost 6 bases, and 19 bases lay between the germline ends.